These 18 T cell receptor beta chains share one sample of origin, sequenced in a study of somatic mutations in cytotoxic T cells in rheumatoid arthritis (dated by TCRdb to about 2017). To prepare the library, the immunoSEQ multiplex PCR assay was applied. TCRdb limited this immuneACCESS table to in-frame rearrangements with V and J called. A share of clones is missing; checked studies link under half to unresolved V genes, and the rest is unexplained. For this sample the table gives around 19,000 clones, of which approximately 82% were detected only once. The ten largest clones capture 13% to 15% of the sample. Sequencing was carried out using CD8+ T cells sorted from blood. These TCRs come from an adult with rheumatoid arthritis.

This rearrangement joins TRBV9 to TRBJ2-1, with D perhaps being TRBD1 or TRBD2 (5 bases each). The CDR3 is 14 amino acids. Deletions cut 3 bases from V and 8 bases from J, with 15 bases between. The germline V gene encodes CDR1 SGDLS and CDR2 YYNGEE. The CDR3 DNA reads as TGTGCCAGCAGCGGAATCGGGACGTTCCATGAGCAGTTCTTC. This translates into CASSGIGTFHEQFF.

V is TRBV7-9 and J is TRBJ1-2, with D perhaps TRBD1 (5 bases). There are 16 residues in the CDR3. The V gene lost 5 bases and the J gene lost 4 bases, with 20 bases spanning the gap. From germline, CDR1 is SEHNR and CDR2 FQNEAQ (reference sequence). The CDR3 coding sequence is TGTGCCAGCAGCCACGTGGAGAGAACCCAGGGCTATGGCTACACCTTC. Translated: CASSHVERTQGYGYTF. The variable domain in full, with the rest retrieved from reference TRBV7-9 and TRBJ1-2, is DTGVSQNPRHKITKRGQNVTFRCDPISEHNRLYWYRQTLGQGPEFLTYFQNEAQLEKSRLLSDRFSAERPKGSFSTLEIQRTEQGDSAMYLCASSHVERTQGYGYTFGSGTRLTVV.

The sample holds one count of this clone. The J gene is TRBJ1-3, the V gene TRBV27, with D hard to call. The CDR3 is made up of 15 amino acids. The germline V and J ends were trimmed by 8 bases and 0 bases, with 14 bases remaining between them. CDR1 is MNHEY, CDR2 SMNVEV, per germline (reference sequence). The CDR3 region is CASSEAPDSGNTIYF. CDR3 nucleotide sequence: TGTGCCAGCTCCGAGGCTCCGGACTCTGGAAACACCATATATTTT.

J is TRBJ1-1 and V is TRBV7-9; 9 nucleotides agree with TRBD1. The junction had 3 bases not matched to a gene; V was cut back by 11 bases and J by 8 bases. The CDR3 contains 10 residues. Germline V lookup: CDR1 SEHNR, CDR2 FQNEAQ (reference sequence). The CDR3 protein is CAGGTGEAFF. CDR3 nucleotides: TGTGCCGGAGGGACAGGGGAAGCTTTCTTT.

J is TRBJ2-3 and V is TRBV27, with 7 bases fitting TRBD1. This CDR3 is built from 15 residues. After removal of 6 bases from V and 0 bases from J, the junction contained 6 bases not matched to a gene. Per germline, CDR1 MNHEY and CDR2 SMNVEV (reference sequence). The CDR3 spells CASSNRDRSTDTQYF. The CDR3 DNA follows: TGTGCCAGCAGCAACCGGGACAGAAGCACAGATACGCAGTATTTT.

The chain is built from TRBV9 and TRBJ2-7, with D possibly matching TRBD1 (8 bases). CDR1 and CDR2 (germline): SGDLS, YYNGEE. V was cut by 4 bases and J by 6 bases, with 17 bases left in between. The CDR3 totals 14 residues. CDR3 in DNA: TGTGCCAGCAGCACAGGGGGGGGGAAAGGCGAGCAGTACTTC. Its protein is CASSTGGGKGEQYF.

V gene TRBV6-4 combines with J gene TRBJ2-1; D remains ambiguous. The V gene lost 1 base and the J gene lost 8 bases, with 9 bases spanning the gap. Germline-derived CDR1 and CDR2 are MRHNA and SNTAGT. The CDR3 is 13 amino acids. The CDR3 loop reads CASSDYPTHEQFF. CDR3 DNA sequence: TGTGCCAGCAGTGACTACCCAACCCATGAGCAGTTCTTC.

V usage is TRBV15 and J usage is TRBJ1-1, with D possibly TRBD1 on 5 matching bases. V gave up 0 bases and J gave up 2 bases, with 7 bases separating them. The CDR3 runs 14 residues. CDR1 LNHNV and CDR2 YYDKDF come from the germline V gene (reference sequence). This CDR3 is CATSRDGGNTEAFF. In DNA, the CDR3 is TGTGCCACCAGCAGAGATGGGGGAAACACTGAAGCTTTCTTT. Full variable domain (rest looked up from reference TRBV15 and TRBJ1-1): DAMVIQNPRYQVTQFGKPVTLSCSQTLNHNVMYWYQQKSSQAPKLLFHYYDKDFNNEADTPDNFQSRRPNTSFCFLDIRSPGLGDTAMYLCATSRDGGNTEAFFGQGTRLTVV.

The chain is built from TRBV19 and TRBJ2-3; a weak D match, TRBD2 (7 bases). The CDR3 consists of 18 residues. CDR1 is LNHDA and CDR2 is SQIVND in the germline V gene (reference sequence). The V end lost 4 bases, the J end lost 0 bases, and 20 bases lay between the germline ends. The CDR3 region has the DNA TGTGCCAGTAGTAACCCCCCTGAGGGGGGGTATAGCACAGATACGCAGTATTTT. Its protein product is CASSNPPEGGYSTDTQYF.

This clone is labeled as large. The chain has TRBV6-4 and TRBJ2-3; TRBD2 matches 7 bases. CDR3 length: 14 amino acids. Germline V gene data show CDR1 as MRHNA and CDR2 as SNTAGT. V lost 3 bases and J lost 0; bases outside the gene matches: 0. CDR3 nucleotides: TGTGCCAGCAGTGAGCGGGGGAGCACAGATACGCAGTATTTT. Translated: CASSERGSTDTQYF.

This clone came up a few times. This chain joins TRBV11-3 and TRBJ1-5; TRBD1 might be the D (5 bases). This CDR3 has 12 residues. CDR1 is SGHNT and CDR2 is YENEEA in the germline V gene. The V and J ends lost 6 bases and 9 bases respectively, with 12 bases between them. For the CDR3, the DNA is TGTGCCAGCAGTTGGGACCGGCGGCCCCAGCATTTT. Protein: CASSWDRRPQHF.

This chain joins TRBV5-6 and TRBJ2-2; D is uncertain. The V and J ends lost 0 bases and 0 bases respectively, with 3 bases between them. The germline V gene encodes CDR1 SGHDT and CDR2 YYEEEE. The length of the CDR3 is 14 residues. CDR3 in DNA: TGTGCCAGCAGCTTGGTTGCGAACACCGGGGAGCTGTTTTTT. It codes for CASSLVANTGELFF.

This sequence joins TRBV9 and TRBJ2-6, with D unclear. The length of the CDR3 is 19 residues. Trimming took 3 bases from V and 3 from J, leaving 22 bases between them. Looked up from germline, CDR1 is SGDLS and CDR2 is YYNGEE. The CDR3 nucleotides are TGTGCCAGCAGCGCGACCCGAGACACCCTACTCTTTGGGGCCAACGTCCTGACTTTC. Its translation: CASSATRDTLLFGANVLTF.

The CDR3 sequence is CASSLAGSGETQYF. CDR3 sequence (DNA): TGTGCCAGCAGCTTGGCCGGTAGCGGGGAGACCCAGTACTTC. The V call is TRBV5-6, the J call TRBJ2-5, with 7 bases fitting TRBD2. CDR1 and CDR2 (germline): SGHDT, YYEEEE. Trimming removed 0 bases from V and 5 bases from J; junction bases left unmatched: 4. The CDR3 totals 14 residues.

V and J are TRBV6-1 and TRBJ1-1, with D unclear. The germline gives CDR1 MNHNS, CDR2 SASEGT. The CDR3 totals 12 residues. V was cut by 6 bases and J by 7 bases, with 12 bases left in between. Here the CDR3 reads CASRTGPFEAFF. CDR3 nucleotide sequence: TGTGCCAGCAGGACCGGACCGTTTGAAGCTTTCTTT.

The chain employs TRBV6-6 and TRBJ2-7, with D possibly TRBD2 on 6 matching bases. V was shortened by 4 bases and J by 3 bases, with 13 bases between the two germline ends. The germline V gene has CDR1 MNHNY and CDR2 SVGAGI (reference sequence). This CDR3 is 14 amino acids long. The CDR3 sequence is CASSSSGPLYEQYV. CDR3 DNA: TGTGCCAGCAGTTCAAGCGGGCCACTCTACGAGCAGTACGTC.

For the CDR3, the DNA is TGTGCCAGCAGCTCCCCCGGGACATTTAACTACGAGCAGTACTTC. Its protein product is CASSSPGTFNYEQYF. This chain uses TRBV5-8 with TRBJ2-7; a possible D gene is TRBD1 (6 bases). Trimming took off 3 bases at V and 3 bases at J, with 16 bases between the two ends. Germline CDR1 reads SGHTS; CDR2 reads YDEGEE. The CDR3 sequence is 15 residues long.

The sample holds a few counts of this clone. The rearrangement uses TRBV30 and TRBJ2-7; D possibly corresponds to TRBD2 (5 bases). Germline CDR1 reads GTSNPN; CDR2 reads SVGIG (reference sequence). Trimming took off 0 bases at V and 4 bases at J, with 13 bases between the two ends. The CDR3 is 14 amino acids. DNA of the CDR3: TGTGCCTGGAGTGTACGTGAGGGCGCGTACGAGCAGTACTTC. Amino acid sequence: CAWSVREGAYEQYF.